This TCR beta chain appears in the sequencing data of a study of T cells after yellow fever vaccination. Study findings and constraints: In post-booster samples, most primary-vaccination clones reappeared (around 95% CD4, 88% CD8).

TCRdb analysed the 5' RACE reads with MiXCR anew, one entry per CDR3 protein. The sample holds 120,000 or so distinct CDR3 sequences, approximately 9% seen once. This clonotype was counted a few times. Its specificity is unknown. The CDR3 has 17 residues. From germline, CDR1 is SGHRS and CDR2 YFSETQ. Trimming took 0 bases from V and 5 from J, leaving 19 bases between them. V usage is TRBV5-1 and J usage is TRBJ2-3; D not certain. The sequence derives from a man aged 18-30 years who received the YFV17D yellow fever vaccine. Specimen: CD8+ T cells sorted from PBMCs, collected on the day of the yellow fever booster vaccination. CDR3 DNA: TGCGCCAGCAGCTTGGCGGGTTTCGGAGTCACGGGAGATACGCAGTATTTT. It encodes CASSLAGFGVTGDTQYF.